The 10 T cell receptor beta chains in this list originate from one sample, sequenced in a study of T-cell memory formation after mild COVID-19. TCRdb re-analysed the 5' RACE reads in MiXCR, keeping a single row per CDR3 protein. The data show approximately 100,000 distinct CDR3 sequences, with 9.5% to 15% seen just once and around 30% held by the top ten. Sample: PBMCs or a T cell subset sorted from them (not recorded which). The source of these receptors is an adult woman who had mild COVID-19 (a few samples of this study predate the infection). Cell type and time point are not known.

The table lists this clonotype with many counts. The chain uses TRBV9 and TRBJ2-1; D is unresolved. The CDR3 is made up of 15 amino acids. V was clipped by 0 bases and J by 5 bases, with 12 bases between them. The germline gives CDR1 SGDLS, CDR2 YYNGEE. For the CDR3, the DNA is TGTGCCAGCAGCGTAGGGCGGCACCTAAACAATGAGCAGTTCTTC. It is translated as CASSVGRHLNNEQFF.

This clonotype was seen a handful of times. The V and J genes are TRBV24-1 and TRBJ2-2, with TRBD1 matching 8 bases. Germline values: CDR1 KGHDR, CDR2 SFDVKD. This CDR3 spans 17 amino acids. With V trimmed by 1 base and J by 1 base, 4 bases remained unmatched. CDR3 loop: CATSDFGTGMNTGELFF. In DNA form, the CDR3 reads TGTGCCACCAGTGATTTCGGGACAGGAATGAACACCGGGGAGCTGTTTTTT.

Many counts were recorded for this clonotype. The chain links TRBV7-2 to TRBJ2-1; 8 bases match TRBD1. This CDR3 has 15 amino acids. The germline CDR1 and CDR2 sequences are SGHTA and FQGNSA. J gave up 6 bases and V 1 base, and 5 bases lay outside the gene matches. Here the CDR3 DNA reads TGTGCCAGCAGCTTAGGGCAGGGGGCCGGCAATGAGCAGTTCTTC. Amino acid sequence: CASSLGQGAGNEQFF.

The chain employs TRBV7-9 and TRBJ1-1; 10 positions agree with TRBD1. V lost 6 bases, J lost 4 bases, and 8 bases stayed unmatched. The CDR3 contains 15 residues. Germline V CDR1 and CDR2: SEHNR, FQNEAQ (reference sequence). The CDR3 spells CASRDGTGVGTEAFF. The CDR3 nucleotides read TGTGCCAGCAGGGATGGGACAGGGGTTGGCACTGAAGCTTTCTTT.

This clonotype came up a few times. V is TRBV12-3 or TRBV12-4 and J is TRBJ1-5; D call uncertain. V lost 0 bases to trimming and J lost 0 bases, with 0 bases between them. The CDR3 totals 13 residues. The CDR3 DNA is TGTGCCAGCAGTTTAGCTAGCAATCAGCCCCAGCATTTT. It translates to CASSLASNQPQHF.

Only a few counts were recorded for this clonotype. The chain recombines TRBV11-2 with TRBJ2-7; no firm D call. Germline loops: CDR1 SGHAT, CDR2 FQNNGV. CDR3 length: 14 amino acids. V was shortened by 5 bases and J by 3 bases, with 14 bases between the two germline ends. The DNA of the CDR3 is TGTGCCAGCAGCCACATGACTGGCCTCTACGAGCAGTACTTC. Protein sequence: CASSHMTGLYEQYF.

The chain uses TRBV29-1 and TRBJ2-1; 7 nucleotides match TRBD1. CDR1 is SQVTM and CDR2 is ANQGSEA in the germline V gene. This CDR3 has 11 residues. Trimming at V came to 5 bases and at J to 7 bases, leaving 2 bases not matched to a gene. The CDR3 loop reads CSVPRGNEQFF. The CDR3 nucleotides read TGCAGCGTTCCCAGGGGGAATGAGCAGTTCTTC.

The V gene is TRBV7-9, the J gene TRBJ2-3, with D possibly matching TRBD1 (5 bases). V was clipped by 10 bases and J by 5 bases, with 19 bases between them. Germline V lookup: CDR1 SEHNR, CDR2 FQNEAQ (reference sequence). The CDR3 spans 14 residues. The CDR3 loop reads CATRVTQGLDTQYF. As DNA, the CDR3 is TGTGCCACCCGAGTTACTCAGGGATTAGATACGCAGTATTTT.

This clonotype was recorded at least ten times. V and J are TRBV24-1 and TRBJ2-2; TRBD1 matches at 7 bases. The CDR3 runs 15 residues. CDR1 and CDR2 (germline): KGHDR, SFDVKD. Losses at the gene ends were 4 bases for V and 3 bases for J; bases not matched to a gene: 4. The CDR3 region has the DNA TGTGCCACCAGTGAACGCGGACAGGACACCGGGGAGCTGTTTTTT. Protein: CATSERGQDTGELFF.

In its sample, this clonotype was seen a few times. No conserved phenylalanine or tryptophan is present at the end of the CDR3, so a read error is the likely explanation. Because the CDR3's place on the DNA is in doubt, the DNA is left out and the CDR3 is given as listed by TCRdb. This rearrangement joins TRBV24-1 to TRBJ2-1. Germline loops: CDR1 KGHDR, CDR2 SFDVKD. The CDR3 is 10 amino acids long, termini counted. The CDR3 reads CATSDLGDSR.